The rows below give T cell receptor beta chains drawn from one sample of a study of shared clonotypes between healthy human individuals. The method was immunoSEQ multiplex PCR; TCRdb's version includes in-frame clones alone and lacks a portion of them. Among around 580,000 clones listed, 98% were seen once. The sample consisted of naive CD8+ T cells sorted from blood. These receptors all stem from a man aged 30 to 45 in good health. The CDR3 runs from the conserved cysteine through the conserved F or W. Each record gives: CDR3 length, clone size, V gene, J gene, D gene, CDR3 protein, CDR3 DNA. A D gene is named only where the DNA matches it firmly. Clone size appears in some rows only: once, few, many, or a class for an expanded clone.

>13|-|TRBV29-1|TRBJ2-1|TRBD1
CSAGTGMDNEQFF
TGCAGCGCCGGGACAGGGATGGACAATGAGCAGTTCTTC
>12|-|TRBV28|TRBJ1-1|-
CASSLPDPEQIF
TGTGCCAGCAGCCTCCCAGACCCGGAGCAGATCTTT
>15|-|TRBV7-9|TRBJ2-1|TRBD2
CASSPTSGSYNEQFF
TGTGCCAGCAGCCCAACTAGCGGCTCCTACAATGAGCAGTTCTTC
>11|-|TRBV6-5|TRBJ1-5|-
CAAGINQPQHF
TGTGCGGCGGGGATCAATCAGCCCCAGCATTTT
>14|-|TRBV29-1|TRBJ2-7|-
CSVEAPGEGYEQYF
TGCAGCGTTGAAGCCCCCGGAGAGGGCTACGAGCAGTACTTC
>16|once|TRBV7-9|TRBJ2-5|-
CANPPGLARGLETQYF
TGTGCCAATCCCCCAGGTCTGGCCAGGGGTTTGGAGACCCAGTACTTC
>15|-|TRBV7-8|TRBJ2-7|TRBD1
CASSSPDRGSGEQYF
TGTGCCAGCAGCTCACCCGACAGGGGGTCTGGCGAGCAGTACTTC
>16|-|TRBV9|TRBJ2-5|TRBD1
CASSVAGQGGRETQYF
TGTGCCAGCAGCGTAGCTGGACAGGGTGGCCGAGAGACCCAGTACTTC
>11|-|TRBV20-1|TRBJ2-1|-
CSARTHNEQFF
TGCAGTGCTAGAACCCACAATGAGCAGTTCTTC
>14|-|TRBV19|TRBJ2-5|-
CASSILDGRETQYF
TGTGCCAGTAGTATATTAGACGGAAGGGAGACCCAGTACTTC
>21|-|TRBV27|TRBJ2-1|TRBD2
CASSFELAGRDLSSSYNEQFF
TGTGCCAGCAGTTTCGAACTAGCGGGTCGGGACCTGTCAAGCTCCTACAATGAGCAGTTCTTC
>16|-|TRBV5-1|TRBJ2-5|TRBD1
CASSLASTGFQETQYF
TGCGCCAGCAGCTTGGCCTCGACAGGGTTTCAAGAGACCCAGTACTTC
>14|-|TRBV7-9|TRBJ1-2|-
CASSPKFMLDGYTF
TGTGCCAGCAGCCCGAAGTTCATGCTCGACGGCTACACCTTC
>16|once|TRBV7-3|TRBJ1-1|TRBD1
CASSSTPGTGGTEAFF
TGTGCCAGCAGCAGCACCCCCGGGACAGGGGGCACTGAAGCTTTCTTT
>13|-|TRBV7-9|TRBJ1-1|-
CASSRGAGTEAFF
TGTGCCAGCAGCCGGGGGGCTGGCACTGAAGCTTTCTTT
>15|once|TRBV19|TRBJ1-5|-
CASSIHGESNQPQHF
TGTGCCAGTAGTATTCACGGGGAGAGCAATCAGCCCCAGCATTTT
>10|-|TRBV28|TRBJ1-2|-
CASGGVGYTF
TGTGCCTCAGGTGGGGTTGGCTACACCTTC
>13|-|TRBV7-9|TRBJ2-7|-
CASSLGTTYEQYF
TGTGCCAGCAGCTTGGGGACCACATACGAGCAGTACTTC
>14|-|TRBV7-8|TRBJ2-7|-
CASSTPGGPYEQYF
TGTGCCAGCAGCACTCCAGGGGGGCCCTACGAGCAGTACTTC
>16|-|TRBV11-2|TRBJ2-2|-
CASSLGAIGPGGELFF
TGTGCCAGCAGCTTAGGGGCAATAGGGCCTGGCGGGGAGCTGTTTTTT
>15|-|TRBV10-3|TRBJ1-2|TRBD1
CAISELRQGDYGYTF
TGTGCCATCAGTGAGTTACGACAGGGGGACTATGGCTACACCTTC
>14|-|TRBV27|TRBJ2-5|TRBD1
CASSPGDREETQYF
TGTGCCAGCAGCCCCGGGGACAGGGAAGAGACCCAGTACTTC
>17|-|TRBV10-3|TRBJ1-3|-
CAISESSLLSSGNTIYF
TGTGCCATCAGTGAGTCGTCACTCCTCAGCTCTGGAAACACCATATATTTT
>16|once|TRBV30|TRBJ2-1|-
CAWSVPRQSHTIEQFF
TGTGCCTGGAGTGTACCACGACAGAGCCATACGATTGAGCAGTTCTTC